This TCR beta chain was recorded in a study of patients and donors after allogeneic stem cell transplantation. MiXCR, applied by TCRdb to the RT-PCR reads, yields one record per CDR3 protein. The data show about 230,000 distinct CDR3 sequences, about 14% seen once. The length of the CDR3 is 15 residues. Looked up from germline, CDR1 is LGHDT and CDR2 is YNNKEL (reference sequence). V shed 4 bases, J shed 5 bases, and the junction held 9 bases outside the gene matches. What was sequenced was blood, either unsorted or a sorted T cell fraction (not recorded which). The chain employs TRBV3-1 and TRBJ1-1; 8 bases fit TRBD1. The sequence was collected from a human donor who was either an allogeneic HSCT recipient or a stem cell or donor lymphocyte infusion donor (not recorded which). It is not recorded whose cells these are; they may come from a transplant donor. The CDR3: CASSPQTGGLTEAFF. The CDR3 DNA reads as TGTGCCAGCAGCCCCCAAACAGGGGGACTTACTGAAGCTTTCTTT. The whole variable domain, remainder taken from reference TRBV3-1 and TRBJ1-1, is DTAVSQTPKYLVTQMGNDKSIKCEQNLGHDTMYWYKQDSKKFLKIMFSYNNKELIINETVPNRFSPKSPDKAHLNLHINSLELGDSAVYFCASSPQTGGLTEAFFGQGTRLTVV.